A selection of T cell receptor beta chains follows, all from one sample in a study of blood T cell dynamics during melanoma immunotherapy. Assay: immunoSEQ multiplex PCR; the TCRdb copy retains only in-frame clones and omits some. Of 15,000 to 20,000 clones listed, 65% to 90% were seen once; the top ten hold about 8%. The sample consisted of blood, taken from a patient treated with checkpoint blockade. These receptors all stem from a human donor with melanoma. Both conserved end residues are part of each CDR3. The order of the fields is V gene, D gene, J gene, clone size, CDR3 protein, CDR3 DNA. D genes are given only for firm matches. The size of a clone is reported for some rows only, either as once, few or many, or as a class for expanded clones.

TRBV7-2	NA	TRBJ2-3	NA	CASSLAINARLYSDTQYF	TGTGCCAGCAGCTTAGCTATAAATGCGCGTCTTTACTCAGATACGCAGTATTTT
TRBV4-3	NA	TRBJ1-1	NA	CASSQDWQGLTEAFF	TGCGCCAGCAGCCAAGATTGGCAGGGGCTTACTGAAGCTTTCTTT
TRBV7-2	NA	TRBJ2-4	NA	CASSFGEQNIQYF	TGTGCCAGCAGCTTCGGGGAGCAAAACATTCAGTACTTC
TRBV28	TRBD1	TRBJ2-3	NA	CASSARDRVGLSTDTQYF	TGTGCCAGCAGTGCCCGGGACAGGGTCGGTTTGTCCACAGATACGCAGTATTTT
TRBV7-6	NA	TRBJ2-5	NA	CASSLAGIGGALETQYF	TGTGCCAGCAGCTTAGCCGGTATCGGGGGAGCTCTAGAGACCCAGTACTTC
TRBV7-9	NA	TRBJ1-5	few	CASSKTDSGAYSGNQPQHF	TGTGCCAGCAGCAAGACGGACAGCGGGGCGTATAGCGGCAATCAGCCCCAGCATTTT
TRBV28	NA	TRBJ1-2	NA	CASSPFPGGYTF	TGTGCCAGCAGTCCTTTTCCGGGCGGCTACACCTTC
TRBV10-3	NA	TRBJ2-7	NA	CATQALNDEQYF	TGTGCCACACAGGCATTAAATGACGAGCAGTACTTC
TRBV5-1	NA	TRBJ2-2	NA	CASSLGGTGELFF	TGCGCCAGCAGCTTGGGAGGCACCGGGGAGCTGTTTTTT
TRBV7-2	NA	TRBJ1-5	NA	CASSFGPSNQPQHF	TGTGCCAGCAGCTTTGGTCCTTCGAATCAGCCCCAGCATTTT